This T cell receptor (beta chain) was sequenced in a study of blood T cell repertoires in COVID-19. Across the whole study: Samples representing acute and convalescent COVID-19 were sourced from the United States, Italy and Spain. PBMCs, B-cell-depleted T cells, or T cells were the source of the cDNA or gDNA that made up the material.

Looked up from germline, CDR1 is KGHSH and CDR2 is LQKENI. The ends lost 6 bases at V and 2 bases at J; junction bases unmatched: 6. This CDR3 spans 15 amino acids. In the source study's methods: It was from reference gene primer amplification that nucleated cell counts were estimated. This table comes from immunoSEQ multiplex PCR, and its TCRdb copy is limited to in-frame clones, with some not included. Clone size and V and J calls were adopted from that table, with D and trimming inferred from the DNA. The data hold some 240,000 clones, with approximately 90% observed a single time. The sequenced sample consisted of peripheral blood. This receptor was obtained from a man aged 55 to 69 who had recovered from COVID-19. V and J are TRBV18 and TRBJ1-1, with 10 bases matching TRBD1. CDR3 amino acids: CASSQGTGVNTEAFF. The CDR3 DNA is TGTGCCAGCTCCCAGGGGACAGGGGTCAACACTGAAGCTTTCTTT.